The rows below give T cell receptor beta chains drawn from one sample of a study of control samples from healthy donors and cancer patients. Libraries were prepared by immunoSEQ multiplex PCR; TCRdb keeps only in-frame clonotypes and omits some of them. This repertoire shows 110,000 to 150,000 clones, just under 95% found once; its top ten account for roughly 10%. The sample comprised blood. These receptors were collected from a man between 25 and 39 years old in good health. The CDR3 runs from the conserved cysteine through the conserved F or W. A D gene is named only where the DNA matches it firmly. Size tells how often a clone was seen (once, few, many) or the class of an expanded clone, and some rows leave it out.

J	V	size	D	DNA	CDR3
TRBJ2-5	TRBV15	.	.	TGTGCCACCAGCAGAGGAGAGAGCCAAGAGACCCAGTACTTC	CATSRGESQETQYF
TRBJ2-1	TRBV2	.	TRBD1	TGTGCCAGCATACAGGGGTTGGATGAGCAGTTCTTC	CASIQGLDEQFF
TRBJ2-1	TRBV28	.	.	TGTGCCAGCAGTATAAGTACGTGGTGGGGTCCCTCCGGCAATGAGCAGTTCTTC	CASSISTWWGPSGNEQFF
TRBJ2-7	TRBV30	.	.	TGTGCCTGGAGTGTAGTTAGCGGACCGACCTACGAGCAGTACTTC	CAWSVVSGPTYEQYF
TRBJ2-7	TRBV30	.	.	TGTGCCTGGAGCGCAAACGTCAACACCTACGAGCAGTACTTC	CAWSANVNTYEQYF
TRBJ2-2	TRBV5-6	.	TRBD1	TGTGCCAGCAGCCATATGGACAGGGACCGGGTCACCGGGGAGCTGTTTTTT	CASSHMDRDRVTGELFF
TRBJ2-5	TRBV7-9	.	.	TGTGCCAGCAGCTTAGCCGGAAGAGAGACCCAGTACTTC	CASSLAGRETQYF
TRBJ2-1	TRBV7-9	.	TRBD1	TGTGCCAGCAGCTTAGGGGACAGGGGGGAGAATGAGCAGTTCTTC	CASSLGDRGENEQFF
TRBJ2-7	TRBV7-2	once	.	TGTGCCAGCAGCTTGGAGAGATCGGGACAGTACTTC	CASSLERSGQYF
TRBJ2-5	TRBV18	.	.	TGTGCCAGCTCACCCGATATCCTAGCTGACCAGTACTTC	CASSPDILADQYF
TRBJ1-6	TRBV21-1	.	.	TGTGCCAGCAGCAAGTACCCCCCAGGCAGTGGCTCACCCCTCCACTTT	CASSKYPPGSGSPLHF
TRBJ2-7	TRBV11-2	.	.	TGTGCCAGCAGCTTAGGACGGACCTACGAGCAGTACTTC	CASSLGRTYEQYF
TRBJ1-1	TRBV5-6	.	.	TGTGCCAGCAGCTTGCGTGACAGGCTGGACAATGAAGCTTTCTTT	CASSLRDRLDNEAFF
TRBJ2-5	TRBV4-3	.	.	TGCGCCAGCAGCCAAGATTTGGTCGGCGGTGAGACCCAGTACTTC	CASSQDLVGGETQYF
TRBJ2-2	TRBV7-8	.	TRBD2	TGTGCCAGCAGCTTAGGATTTTCTAGCGGGCCCACCGGGGAGCTGTTTTTT	CASSLGFSSGPTGELFF
TRBJ2-7	TRBV5-1	.	TRBD2	TGCGCCAGCAGCTCAGGACTAGAATCCTACGAGCAGTACTTC	CASSSGLESYEQYF
TRBJ1-2	TRBV9	.	.	TGTGCCAGCAGCCGACAGAGGAACTATGGCTACACCTTC	CASSRQRNYGYTF
TRBJ1-6	TRBV6-5	.	.	TGTGCCAGCAGCGAGACCATGGGTTCACCCCTCCACTTT	CASSETMGSPLHF
TRBJ2-2	TRBV30	few	.	TGTGCCTCCTCTGGGGCAGGGAAGAACACCGGGGAGCTGTTTTTT	CASSGAGKNTGELFF
TRBJ2-1	TRBV7-2	.	.	TGTGCCAGCAGCTTATCCGTCAGTCTTGAGCAGTTCTTC	CASSLSVSLEQFF
TRBJ1-4	TRBV7-2	.	TRBD1	TGTGCCAGCAGTACGGTAGGGGGCGCCATTGAAAAACTGTTTTTT	CASSTVGGAIEKLFF
TRBJ1-3	TRBV4-1	.	.	TGCGCCAGCAGCCAAGAGGGACTGGGAAACACCATATATTTT	CASSQEGLGNTIYF
TRBJ2-1	TRBV10-3	few	TRBD2	TGTGCCATCAGTGAGTCGAAAGCGGGAGTTTACAATGAGCAGTTCTTC	CAISESKAGVYNEQFF
TRBJ2-2	TRBV28	.	.	TGTGCCAGCACAAGACTGACGAACACCGGGGAGCTGTTTTTT	CASTRLTNTGELFF
TRBJ2-1	TRBV20-1	few	.	TGCAGTGCTACCTACAATGAGCAGTTCTTC	CSATYNEQFF
TRBJ1-5	TRBV28	.	.	TGTGCCAGCACCATCCTCAGGGACTATAGCAATCAGCCCCAGCATTTT	CASTILRDYSNQPQHF
TRBJ2-2	TRBV12-5	.	TRBD2	TGTGCTAGTGGTTTGGTACAATTTTCGACTAGCGGGAGTGTGCTCCCTTACACCGGGGAGCTGTTTTTT	CASGLVQFSTSGSVLPYTGELFF
TRBJ1-2	TRBV28	.	TRBD1	TGTGCCAGCAGTTCCCAGGGCCGGGACAGGGTAGGTGGCTACACCTTC	CASSSQGRDRVGGYTF
TRBJ2-7	TRBV6-5	.	TRBD2	TGTGCCAGCCGGACTAGCGGCTCCTACGAGCAGTACTTC	CASRTSGSYEQYF
TRBJ2-5	TRBV13	once	.	TGTGCCAGCAGCATCCAGGGACCCAAAGAGACCCAGTACTTC	CASSIQGPKETQYF
TRBJ2-7	TRBV5-1	.	.	TGCGCCAGCAGCTTGAAGGCAGATTACGAGCAGTACTTC	CASSLKADYEQYF
TRBJ1-1	TRBV19	.	.	TGTGCCAGTAGTATATACCCCCGCGGCAGGGAGGGATCGAACACTGAAGCTTTCTTT	CASSIYPRGREGSNTEAFF
TRBJ2-1	TRBV4-2	.	.	TGTGCCAGCAGCCAAGAGTTGTCGGGATTCCGTAATGAGCAGTTCTTC	CASSQELSGFRNEQFF
TRBJ2-2	TRBV25-1	.	.	TGTGCCAGCAGTGAAGTCCGGGTCGCGAACACCGGGGAGCTGTTTTTT	CASSEVRVANTGELFF
TRBJ2-3	TRBV7-9	.	TRBD2	TGTGCCAGCAGCGGAATTAGCGGGTTTAGAGATACGCAGTATTTT	CASSGISGFRDTQYF
TRBJ1-1	TRBV28	.	.	TGTGCCAGCAGCCACCTAAGGGGGGATCGAACTGAAGCTTTCTTT	CASSHLRGDRTEAFF
TRBJ2-1	TRBV7-3	.	.	TGTGCCAGCAGCCCCTCGACAGAGTACAATGAGCAGTTCTTC	CASSPSTEYNEQFF
TRBJ2-7	TRBV9	.	TRBD1	TGTGCCAGCAGCGTAGGGGACAGGGGGTACTCCTACGAGCAGTACTTC	CASSVGDRGYSYEQYF
TRBJ2-3	TRBV2	.	.	TGTGCCAGCAGTGAAGCTCCAGCAGACACAGATACGCAGTATTTT	CASSEAPADTDTQYF
TRBJ2-1	TRBV29-1	.	TRBD2	TGCAGCGTTACTAGCGGGAGAAATGAGCAGTTCTTC	CSVTSGRNEQFF
TRBJ1-5	TRBV6-5	.	TRBD1	TGTGCCAGCAGGACAGGGTCGAACAATCAGCCCCAGCATTTT	CASRTGSNNQPQHF
TRBJ1-2	TRBV28	.	.	TGTGCCAGCAGGACGCTCCGGCTCTTGAGCTATGGCTACACCTTC	CASRTLRLLSYGYTF
TRBJ2-3	TRBV9	.	.	TGTGCCAGCAGCGTAGGGAGAAGGGATACGCAGTATTTT	CASSVGRRDTQYF
TRBJ2-2	TRBV6-5	.	.	TGTGCCAGCGGGAAAAAATCCAACACCGGGGAGCTGTTTTTT	CASGKKSNTGELFF
TRBJ1-6	TRBV10-1	.	.	TGCGCCAGCAGGGTAGAAGGGAATTCACCCCTCCACTTT	CASRVEGNSPLHF
TRBJ1-2	TRBV14	once	.	TGTGCCAGCAGCCCTGGGGGGGCGCATTATTATGGCTACACCTTC	CASSPGGAHYYGYTF
TRBJ2-2	TRBV6-1	.	TRBD1	TGTGCCAGCAGTGAAGGTGACAGGGAAACCGGGGAGCTGTTTTTT	CASSEGDRETGELFF
TRBJ2-6	TRBV27	.	.	TGTGCCAGCAGTTTTACTGGCCCTGGGGCCAACGTCCTGACTTTC	CASSFTGPGANVLTF
TRBJ2-1	TRBV28	.	.	TGTGCCAGCAGTTCGGACACCAATGAGCAGTTCTTC	CASSSDTNEQFF
TRBJ1-5	TRBV7-2	.	.	TGTGCCAGCAGCGCACCAGGTTATAGCAATCAGCCCCAGCATTTT	CASSAPGYSNQPQHF
TRBJ2-1	TRBV7-2	.	.	TGTGCCAGCAGCTCCTGGGGAGCTGAGCAGTTCTTC	CASSSWGAEQFF
TRBJ1-5	TRBV28	.	TRBD1	TGTGCCAGCAGTCTAAGACAGGGGGGTCATCAGCCCCAGCATTTT	CASSLRQGGHQPQHF
TRBJ1-1	TRBV7-9	.	TRBD1	TGTGCCAGCAGCTTAGTGGGGGACAGCACTGAAGCTTTCTTT	CASSLVGDSTEAFF
TRBJ1-4	TRBV3-1/TRBV3-2	.	TRBD1	TGTGCCAGCAGCCAATGGACAGGGACGAACGAAAAACTGTTTTTT	CASSQWTGTNEKLFF
TRBJ1-2	TRBV2	.	.	TGTGCCAGCAGCATGTCACAGGGAGTGGCTAACTATGGCTACACCTTC	CASSMSQGVANYGYTF
TRBJ2-5	TRBV7-8	.	.	TGTGCCAGCAGCTTATATAACGACAGGACTAGACAAGAGACCCAGTACTTC	CASSLYNDRTRQETQYF
TRBJ2-7	TRBV4-2	few	TRBD1	TGTGCCAGCAGGGACGGACAGGGGGATTCCTACGAGCAGTACTTC	CASRDGQGDSYEQYF